Each of the 19 T cell receptor beta chains below was sequenced from the same sample in a study of shared T cell receptors in the human thymus. Assay: immunoSEQ multiplex PCR; the TCRdb copy retains only in-frame clones and omits some. The data hold roughly 500,000 clones, with approximately 80% observed a single time. In addition, the sample was reused for a study of human thymus T cells.

The source material was thymocytes. The receptor source for this set is a boy under two years old with a congenital heart defect.

The CDR3 protein is CASSQDYRTGNYGYTF. CDR3 nucleotides: TGCGCCAGCAGCCAAGATTACCGGACAGGTAACTATGGCTACACCTTC. The rearrangement uses TRBV4-3 and TRBJ1-2, with 7 bases aligning to TRBD1. This CDR3 has 16 amino acids. From germline, CDR1 is LGHNA and CDR2 YSLEER. J lost 1 base, V lost 0 bases, and 5 bases had no gene match.

The chain recombines TRBV4-2 with TRBJ2-1, with a weak D call TRBD2 (5 bases). The CDR3 is made up of 16 amino acids. The germline V gene encodes CDR1 LGHNA and CDR2 YNFKEQ. V was trimmed by 0 bases and J by 0 bases, leaving 9 bases between them. The CDR3: CASSQEAAPSYNEQFF. In DNA, the CDR3 is TGTGCCAGCAGCCAAGAAGCGGCCCCCTCCTACAATGAGCAGTTCTTC.

V gene TRBV11-1 combines with J gene TRBJ2-7; D unresolved. V was shortened by 5 bases and J by 4 bases, with 15 bases between the two germline ends. Per germline, CDR1 SGHAT and CDR2 FQDESV (reference sequence). CDR3 length: 14 residues. The CDR3 loop is CASSLPEDSYEQYF. In nucleotides, the CDR3 is TGTGCCAGCAGCCTACCCGAAGACTCTTACGAGCAGTACTTC.

The rearrangement uses TRBV4-1 and TRBJ2-7, with TRBD2 matching 9 bases. This CDR3 has 16 amino acids. The V gene's germline CDR1 is MGHRA and CDR2 YSYEKL. V was clipped by 6 bases and J by 4 bases; unmatched bases: 13. In DNA form, the CDR3 reads TGCGCCAGCAGTCGCGGGGCTAGCGGGAATCTTTACGAGCAGTACTTC. Residues: CASSRGASGNLYEQYF.

This clone has a handful of counts. V gene TRBV5-5 combines with J gene TRBJ2-7; 7 bases fit TRBD1. J lost 0 bases, V lost 2 bases, and 8 bases had no gene match. Germline loops: CDR1 SGHKS, CDR2 YYEKEE (reference sequence). The CDR3 covers 16 residues. CDR3 loop: CASSLQKGQYSYEQYF. The CDR3 nucleotides read TGTGCCAGCAGCTTACAAAAGGGACAGTACTCCTACGAGCAGTACTTC.

The chain links TRBV27 to TRBJ2-7; 12 nucleotides match TRBD2. Germline V CDR1 and CDR2: MNHEY, SMNVEV (reference sequence). J was trimmed by 1 base and V by 4 bases; bases with no gene match: 2. The CDR3 covers 15 residues. The CDR3 loop is CASSSLAGGSYEQYF. The CDR3 DNA is TGTGCCAGCAGTTCGCTAGCGGGAGGGTCCTACGAGCAGTACTTC.

J is TRBJ2-5 and V is TRBV7-9; TRBD2 is a possible D gene (6 bases). The germline V and J ends were trimmed by 1 base and 5 bases, with 14 bases remaining between them. The length of the CDR3 is 15 residues. The germline gives CDR1 SEHNR, CDR2 FQNEAQ (reference sequence). This CDR3 reads CASSLGPGVRETQYF. The CDR3 DNA follows: TGTGCCAGCAGCTTAGGGCCGGGGGTAAGGGAGACCCAGTACTTC.

The genes are TRBV28 and TRBJ2-2; 7 bases fit TRBD2. V dropped 5 bases and J dropped 4; count of bases not matched to a gene: 1. Germline V gene lookup returns CDR1 MDHEN and CDR2 SYDVKM. The CDR3 consists of 13 residues. CDR3 residues: CASSTSATGELFF. The CDR3, as DNA: TGTGCCAGCAGTACTAGCGCCACCGGGGAGCTGTTTTTT.

This clone was found a few times. This chain joins TRBV6-6 and TRBJ2-1; possibly TRBD1 for D (6 bases). Per the germline V gene, CDR1 is MNHNY and CDR2 is SVGAGI (reference sequence). The CDR3 contains 13 residues. V lost 6 bases, J lost 5 bases, and 11 bases lay in between. The CDR3 reads CASSRDTNNEQFF. The CDR3, as DNA: TGTGCCAGCAGCAGGGACACCAACAATGAGCAGTTCTTC.

This clone was detected only once. Other DNA sequences from this sample encode an identical CDR3 as well. This chain connects TRBV11-3 to TRBJ1-1, with TRBD1 matching 7 bases. Per the germline V gene, CDR1 is SGHNT and CDR2 is YENEEA. Unmatched junction bases numbered 2, after V lost 3 bases and J lost 4 bases. The CDR3 covers 13 residues. CDR3 in DNA: TGTGCCAGCAGCTTGAACAGGGGCACTGAAGCTTTCTTT. Translating gives CASSLNRGTEAFF.

The CDR3 sequence: CASSPQTSGRATYNEQFF. The DNA of the CDR3 is TGTGCCAGCAGCCCCCAGACTAGCGGGAGGGCCACCTACAATGAGCAGTTCTTC. This chain links TRBV7-2 with TRBJ2-1; TRBD2 agrees at 14 bases. Unmatched junction bases numbered 8, after V lost 5 bases and J lost 2 bases. CDR3 length equals 18 residues. The germline CDR1 and CDR2 sequences are SGHTA and FQGNSA.

This rearrangement joins TRBV19 to TRBJ2-7, with TRBD1 matching over 12 bases. The CDR3 runs 19 residues. The V segment lost 5 bases and the J segment 0 bases; nucleotides outside the gene matches: 14. Germline CDR1 LNHDA, CDR2 SQIVND (reference sequence). The DNA of the CDR3 is TGTGCCAGTAGTCCCTCGCCAGGGACAGGGGGCCGTGACTCCTACGAGCAGTACTTC. Its translation is CASSPSPGTGGRDSYEQYF.

This rearrangement joins TRBV28 to TRBJ1-2; 7 bases agree with TRBD1. This CDR3 has 16 residues. Unmatched junction bases numbered 12, after V lost 4 bases and J lost 4 bases. In germline, CDR1 is MDHEN, CDR2 SYDVKM. The CDR3 sequence is CASSSTYRDSIYGYTF. Written as DNA, the CDR3 is TGTGCCAGCAGTTCAACTTACCGGGACAGCATCTATGGCTACACCTTC.

This chain uses TRBV7-9 with TRBJ2-7; D is possibly TRBD2 (7 bases). The CDR3 contains 16 residues. The germline V gene encodes CDR1 SEHNR and CDR2 FQNEAQ (reference sequence). The ends were cut back, 4 bases at V and 7 bases at J, with 23 bases in the middle. CDR3 residues: CASSSRGGRRVEEQYF. CDR3 bases: TGTGCCAGCAGCTCTAGGGGGGGTAGGCGGGTGGAGGAGCAGTACTTC.

J is TRBJ1-3 and V is TRBV5-1, with D perhaps TRBD1 (6 bases). Per the germline V gene, CDR1 is SGHRS and CDR2 is YFSETQ. This CDR3 contains 15 residues. The V and J ends lost 4 bases and 0 bases respectively, with 11 bases between them. Written as DNA, the CDR3 is TGCGCCAGCAGCCCCGGGACACACTCTGGAAACACCATATATTTT. This sequence encodes CASSPGTHSGNTIYF.

The chain recombines TRBV28 with TRBJ1-2, with 9 bases that match TRBD1. CDR1 and CDR2 (germline): MDHEN, SYDVKM. V gave up 2 bases and J gave up 5 bases; unmatched junction bases: 9. This CDR3 has 16 amino acids. Here the CDR3 DNA reads TGTGCCAGCAGTTTAGGGGGGACAGGGCCTATTTATGGCTACACCTTC. Its protein product is CASSLGGTGPIYGYTF.

This chain uses TRBV7-9 with TRBJ2-7; 8 positions match TRBD1. The J segment lost 6 bases and the V segment lost 6 bases, leaving 10 bases of the junction unmatched. CDR3 size: 14 residues. The V gene's germline CDR1 is SEHNR and CDR2 FQNEAQ (reference sequence). The CDR3 protein is CASRPGQGSGEQYF. The CDR3 region has the DNA TGTGCCAGCAGACCAGGACAGGGCTCGGGCGAGCAGTACTTC.

This chain joins TRBV2 and TRBJ1-4; 8 nucleotides line up with TRBD1. The CDR3 is 15 residues long. Germline CDR1 reads SNHLY; CDR2 reads FYNNEI. The J segment lost 8 bases and the V segment lost 5 bases, leaving 10 bases of the junction unmatched. The CDR3 DNA reads as TGTGCCAGCAGTATACAGACAGGGGCGTACGAAAAACTGTTTTTT. This gives the protein CASSIQTGAYEKLFF. The complete variable domain, with remaining parts taken from reference TRBV2 and TRBJ1-4, reads EPEVTQTPSHQVTQMGQEVILRCVPISNHLYFYWYRQILGQKVEFLVSFYNNEISEKSEIFDDQFSVERPDGSNFTLKIRSTKLEDSAMYFCASSIQTGAYEKLFFGSGTQLSVL.

The rearrangement links TRBV28 to TRBJ2-5; 7 nucleotides line up with TRBD1. Looked up from germline, CDR1 is MDHEN and CDR2 is SYDVKM. The CDR3 covers 14 residues. V was pared by 7 bases and J by 5 bases, with 10 bases of the junction left unmatched. The chain's CDR3 is CASKGRGGWETQYF. In DNA, the CDR3 is TGTGCCAGCAAAGGTAGAGGGGGCTGGGAGACCCAGTACTTC.